A single sample gave rise to the 7 T cell receptor beta chains below, sequenced in a study of beta chain features in type 1 diabetes. The entirety of the isolated RNA underwent reverse transcription, so expressed TCRB transcripts were sequenced. TCRdb's table, derived via immunoSEQ multiplex PCR, lists solely in-frame clones and lacks some. The table lists 350,000 to 400,000 clones, more than 13% of them singletons, with more than 0.015% in the top ten. The sequencing sample was made of naive CD4+ T cells from blood. The receptor source for this set is a woman in her late teens or twenties in good health.

This clone has more than one count but fewer than ten. The chain carries TRBV30 and TRBJ1-3, with D tentatively TRBD1 (5 bases). The V end was cut by 4 bases, the J end by 0 bases, with 10 bases between. The CDR3 totals 14 residues. Germline V gives CDR1 GTSNPN, CDR2 SVGIG (reference sequence). CDR3 DNA: TGTGCCTGGAAATGGGGGGGCTCTGGAAACACCATATATTTT. Its translation is CAWKWGGSGNTIYF.

V gene TRBV6-6 combines with J gene TRBJ2-7, with D maybe TRBD1 (5 bases). The V end was cut by 8 bases, the J end by 2 bases, with 10 bases between. The CDR3 is 12 residues long. The germline V gene has CDR1 MNHNY and CDR2 SVGAGI (reference sequence). The CDR3 region has the DNA TGTGCCAGCGGACGACAGCCCTACGAGCAGTACTTC. Protein product: CASGRQPYEQYF.

This clone was seen a handful of times. The genes are TRBV4-3 and TRBJ1-1; D is ambiguous. Trimming pared 1 base from V and 0 bases from J, leaving 3 bases between. Germline lookup yields CDR1 LGHNA and CDR2 YSLEER. This CDR3 has 13 residues. The CDR3 DNA is TGCGCCAGCAGCCAAGGAGTGAACACTGAAGCTTTCTTT. This encodes CASSQGVNTEAFF.

This clone came up a few times. The chain combines TRBV7-9 with TRBJ2-1, with a possible D match to TRBD2 (5 bases). The length of the CDR3 is 15 residues. V was pared by 2 bases and J by 8 bases, with 16 bases between. CDR1 SEHNR and CDR2 FQNEAQ come from the germline V gene (reference sequence). This CDR3 reads CASSLSTGLIDEQFF. The CDR3 nucleotides are TGTGCCAGCAGCTTATCCACCGGACTGATTGATGAGCAGTTCTTC.

This clone showed up just a few times. This rearrangement joins TRBV28 to TRBJ2-7, with 12 bases matching TRBD2. Unmatched junction bases numbered 14, after V lost 2 bases and J lost 0 bases. CDR3 length: 20 amino acids. CDR1 and CDR2 from the germline V gene are MDHEN and SYDVKM. The CDR3 protein is CASSLTQGLAGPEVSYEQYF. CDR3 nucleotides: TGTGCCAGCAGTTTAACGCAAGGACTAGCGGGACCCGAAGTCTCCTACGAGCAGTACTTC.

This chain connects TRBV27 to TRBJ2-1, with 7 bases that match TRBD2. Trimming took 3 bases from V and 6 from J; bases not matched to a gene: 8. The CDR3 is made up of 15 amino acids. The germline V gene has CDR1 MNHEY and CDR2 SMNVEV (reference sequence). CDR3 protein: CASSFGREIGNEQFF. DNA for the CDR3: TGTGCCAGCAGTTTTGGGAGGGAAATAGGCAATGAGCAGTTCTTC.

There are a few counts of this clone. The chain joins TRBV7-2 to TRBJ2-1; 9 bases line up with TRBD1. Germline CDR1 SGHTA, CDR2 FQGNSA. V trimming: 5 bases; J trimming: 9 bases; junction bases outside the gene matches: 14. This CDR3 is 16 amino acids long. CDR3 region: CASSPRGQGGKSEQFF. The CDR3, as DNA: TGTGCCAGCAGCCCCCGGGGACAGGGAGGAAAGAGTGAGCAGTTCTTC. The variable domain in full, with the rest retrieved from reference TRBV7-2 and TRBJ2-1, is GAGVSQSPSNKVTEKGKDVELRCDPISGHTALYWYRQSLGQGLEFLIYFQGNSAPDKSGLPSDRFSAERTGGSVSTLTIQRTQQEDSAVYLCASSPRGQGGKSEQFFGPGTRLTVL.